This T cell receptor (beta chain) was sequenced during a study of control samples from healthy donors and cancer patients. Sequenced by immunoSEQ multiplex PCR; TCRdb stores in-frame clones only, minus some. Altogether some 120,000 clones are present, roughly 92% being singletons, with the ten largest covering 7.8%. The sequenced sample was blood. This clonotype was obtained from a woman younger than 30 in good health.

In DNA, the CDR3 is TGTGCCAGCAGGTTCCGGGACAGGGCGAATGAGCAGTTCTTC. As protein: CASRFRDRANEQFF. This chain joins TRBV2 and TRBJ2-1, with 9 positions matching TRBD1. CDR1 SNHLY and CDR2 FYNNEI come from the germline V gene. J lost 7 bases, V lost 6 bases, and 7 bases had no gene match. CDR3 length: 14 amino acids.